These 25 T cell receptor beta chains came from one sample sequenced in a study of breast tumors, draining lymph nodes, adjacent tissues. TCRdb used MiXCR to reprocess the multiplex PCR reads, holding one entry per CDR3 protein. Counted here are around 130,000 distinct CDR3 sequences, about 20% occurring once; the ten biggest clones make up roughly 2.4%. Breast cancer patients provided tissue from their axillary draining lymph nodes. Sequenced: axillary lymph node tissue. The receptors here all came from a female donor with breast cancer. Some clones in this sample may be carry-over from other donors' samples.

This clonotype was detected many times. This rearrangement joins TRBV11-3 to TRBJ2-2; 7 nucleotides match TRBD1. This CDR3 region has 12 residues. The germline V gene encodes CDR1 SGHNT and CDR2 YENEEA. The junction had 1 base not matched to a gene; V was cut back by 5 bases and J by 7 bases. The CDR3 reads CASSPGGGELFF. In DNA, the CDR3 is TGTGCCAGCAGCCCAGGGGGCGGGGAGCTGTTTTTT.

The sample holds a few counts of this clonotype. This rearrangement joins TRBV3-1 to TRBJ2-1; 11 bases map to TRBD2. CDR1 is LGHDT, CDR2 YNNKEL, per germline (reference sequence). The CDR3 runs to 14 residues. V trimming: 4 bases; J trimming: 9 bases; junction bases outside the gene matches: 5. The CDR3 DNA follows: TGTGCCAGCAGCCGACTAGCGGGATTAGGTGAGCAGTTCTTC. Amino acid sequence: CASSRLAGLGEQFF.

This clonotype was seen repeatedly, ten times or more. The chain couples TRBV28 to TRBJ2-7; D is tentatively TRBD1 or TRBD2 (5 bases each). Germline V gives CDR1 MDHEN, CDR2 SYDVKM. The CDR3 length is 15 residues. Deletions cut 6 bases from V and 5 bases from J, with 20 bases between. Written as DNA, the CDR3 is TGTGCCAGCAGACGAGGGAGTGAGGGGCTCCACGAGCAGTACTTC. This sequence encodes CASRRGSEGLHEQYF.

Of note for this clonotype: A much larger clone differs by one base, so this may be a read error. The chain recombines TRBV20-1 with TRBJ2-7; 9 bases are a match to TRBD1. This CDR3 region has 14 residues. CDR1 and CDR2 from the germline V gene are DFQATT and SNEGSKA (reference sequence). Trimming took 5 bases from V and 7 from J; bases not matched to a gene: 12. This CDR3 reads CSAQVPGQGSEQYF. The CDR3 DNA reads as TGCAGTGCTCAGGTCCCGGGACAGGGAAGTGAGCAGTACTTC.

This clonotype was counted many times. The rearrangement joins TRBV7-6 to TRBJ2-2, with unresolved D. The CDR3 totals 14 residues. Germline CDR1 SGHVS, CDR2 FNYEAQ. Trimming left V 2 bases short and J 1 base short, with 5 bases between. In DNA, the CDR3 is TGTGCCAGCAGCTTATACGGGAACACCGGGGAGCTGTTTTTT. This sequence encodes CASSLYGNTGELFF.

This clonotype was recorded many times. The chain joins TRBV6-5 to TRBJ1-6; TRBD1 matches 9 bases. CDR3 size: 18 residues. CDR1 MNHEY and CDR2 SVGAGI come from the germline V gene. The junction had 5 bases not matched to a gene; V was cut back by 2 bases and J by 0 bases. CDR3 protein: CASSYKGQGSSYNSPLHF. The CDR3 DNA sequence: TGTGCCAGCAGTTACAAGGGACAGGGTAGCTCCTATAATTCACCCCTCCACTTT.

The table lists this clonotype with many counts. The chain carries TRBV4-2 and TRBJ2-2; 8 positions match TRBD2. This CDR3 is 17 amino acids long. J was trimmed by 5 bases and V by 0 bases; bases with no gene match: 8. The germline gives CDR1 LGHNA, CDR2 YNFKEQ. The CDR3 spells CASSQDERESWTGELFF. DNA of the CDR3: TGTGCCAGCAGCCAAGACGAGCGGGAGAGCTGGACCGGGGAGCTGTTTTTT.

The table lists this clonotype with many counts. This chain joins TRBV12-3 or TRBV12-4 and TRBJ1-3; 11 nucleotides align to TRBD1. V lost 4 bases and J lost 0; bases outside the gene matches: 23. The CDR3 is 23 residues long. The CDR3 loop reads CASSSSPIPKGQGAGPSGNTIYF. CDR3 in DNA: TGTGCCAGCAGTTCATCACCCATACCGAAAGGACAGGGGGCGGGACCCTCTGGAAACACCATATATTTT.

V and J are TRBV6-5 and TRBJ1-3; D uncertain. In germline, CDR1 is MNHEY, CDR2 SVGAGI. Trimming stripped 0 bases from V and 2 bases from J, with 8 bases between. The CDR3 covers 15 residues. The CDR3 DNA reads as TGTGCCAGCAGTTACTCGAGAAGGGCTGGAAACACCATATATTTT. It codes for CASSYSRRAGNTIYF.

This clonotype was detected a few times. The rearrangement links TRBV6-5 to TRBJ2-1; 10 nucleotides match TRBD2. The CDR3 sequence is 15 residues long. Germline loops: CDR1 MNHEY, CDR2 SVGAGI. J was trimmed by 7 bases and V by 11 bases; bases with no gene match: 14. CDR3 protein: CASHGGTSAMNEQFF. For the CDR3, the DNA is TGTGCCTCGCATGGGGGGACTAGCGCAATGAATGAGCAGTTCTTC.

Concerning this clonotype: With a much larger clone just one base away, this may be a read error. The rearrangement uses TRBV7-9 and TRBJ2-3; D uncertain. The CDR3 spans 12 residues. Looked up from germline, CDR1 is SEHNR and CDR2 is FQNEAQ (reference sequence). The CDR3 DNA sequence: TGTGCCGGCAGCTTTCTTATAGATACGCAGTATTTT. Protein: CAGSFLIDTQYF. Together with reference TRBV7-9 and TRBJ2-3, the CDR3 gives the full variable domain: DTGVSQNPRHKITKRGQNVTFRCDPISEHNRLYWYRQTLGQGPEFLTYFQNEAQLEKSRLLSDRFSAERPKGSFSTLEIQRTEQGDSAMYLCAGSFLIDTQYFGPGTRLTVL.

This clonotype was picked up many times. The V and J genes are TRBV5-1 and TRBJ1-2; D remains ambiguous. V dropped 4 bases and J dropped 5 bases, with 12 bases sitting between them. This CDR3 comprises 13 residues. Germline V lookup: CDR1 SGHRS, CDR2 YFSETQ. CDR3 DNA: TGCGCCAGCAGCCCGGACGGAGCTTATGGCTACACCTTC. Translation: CASSPDGAYGYTF. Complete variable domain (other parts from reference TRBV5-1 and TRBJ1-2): KAGVTQTPRYLIKTRGQQVTLSCSPISGHRSVSWYQQTPGQGLQFLFEYFSETQRNKGNFPGRFSGRQFSNSRSEMNVSTLELGDSALYLCASSPDGAYGYTFGSGTRLTVV.

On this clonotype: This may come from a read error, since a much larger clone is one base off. CDR3 in amino acids: CATGSGTQETHYF. The CDR3 coding sequence is TGTGCCACCGGGAGCGGGACCCAAGAGACCCACTACTTC. V is TRBV7-8 and J is TRBJ2-5; 7 positions match TRBD2. This CDR3 is built from 13 residues. Germline lookup yields CDR1 SGHVS and CDR2 FQNEAQ.

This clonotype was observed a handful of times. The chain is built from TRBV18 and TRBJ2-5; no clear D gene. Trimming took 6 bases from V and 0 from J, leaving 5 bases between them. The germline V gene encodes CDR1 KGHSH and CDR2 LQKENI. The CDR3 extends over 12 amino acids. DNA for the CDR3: TGTGCCAGCTCGTCAGACCAAGAGACCCAGTACTTC. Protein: CASSSDQETQYF.

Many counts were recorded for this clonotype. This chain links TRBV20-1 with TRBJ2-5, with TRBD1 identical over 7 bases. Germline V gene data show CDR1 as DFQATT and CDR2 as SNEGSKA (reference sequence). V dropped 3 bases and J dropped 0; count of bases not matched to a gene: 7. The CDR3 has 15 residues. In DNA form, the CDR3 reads TGCAGTGCTAGTAGCCAGGGGGAGTACCAAGAGACCCAGTACTTC. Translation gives CSASSQGEYQETQYF.

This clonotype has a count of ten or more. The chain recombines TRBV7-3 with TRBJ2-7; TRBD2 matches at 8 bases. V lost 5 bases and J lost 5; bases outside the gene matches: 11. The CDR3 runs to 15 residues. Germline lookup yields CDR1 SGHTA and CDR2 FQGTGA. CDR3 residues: CASSPGGLEGDEQYF. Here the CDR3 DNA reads TGTGCCAGCAGCCCGGGGGGACTAGAGGGGGACGAGCAGTACTTC.

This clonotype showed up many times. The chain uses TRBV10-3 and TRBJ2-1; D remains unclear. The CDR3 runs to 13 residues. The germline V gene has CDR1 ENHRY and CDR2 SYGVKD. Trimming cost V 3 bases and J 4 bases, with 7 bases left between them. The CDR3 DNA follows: TGTGCCATCAGTGACGACACATACAATGAGCAGTTCTTC. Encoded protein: CAISDDTYNEQFF.

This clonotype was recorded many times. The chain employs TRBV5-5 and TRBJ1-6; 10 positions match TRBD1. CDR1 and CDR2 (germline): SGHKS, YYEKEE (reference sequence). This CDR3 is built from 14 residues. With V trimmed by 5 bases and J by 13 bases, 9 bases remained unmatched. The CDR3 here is CASSLEDRGFPLHF. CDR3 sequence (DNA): TGTGCCAGCAGTCTCGAGGACAGGGGGTTTCCCCTCCACTTT. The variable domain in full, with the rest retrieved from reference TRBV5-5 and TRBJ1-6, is DAGVTQSPTHLIKTRGQQVTLRCSPISGHKSVSWYQQVLGQGPQFIFQYYEKEERGRGNFPDRFSARQFPNYSSELNVNALLLGDSALYLCASSLEDRGFPLHFGNGTRLTVT.

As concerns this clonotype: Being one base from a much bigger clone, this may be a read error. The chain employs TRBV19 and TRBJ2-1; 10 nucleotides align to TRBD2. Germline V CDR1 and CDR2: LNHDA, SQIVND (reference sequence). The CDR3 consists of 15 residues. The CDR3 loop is CASSRELAGYNERFF. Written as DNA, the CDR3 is TGTGCCAGTAGTAGGGAACTAGCGGGGTACAATGAGCGGTTCTTC.

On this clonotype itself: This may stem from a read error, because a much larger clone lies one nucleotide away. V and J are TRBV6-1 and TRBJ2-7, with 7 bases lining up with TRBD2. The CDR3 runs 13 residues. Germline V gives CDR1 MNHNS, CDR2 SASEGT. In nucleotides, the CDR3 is TGTGCCAGCGAAAGCGGGACCCCCTACGAGCAGCACTTC. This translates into CASESGTPYEQHF.

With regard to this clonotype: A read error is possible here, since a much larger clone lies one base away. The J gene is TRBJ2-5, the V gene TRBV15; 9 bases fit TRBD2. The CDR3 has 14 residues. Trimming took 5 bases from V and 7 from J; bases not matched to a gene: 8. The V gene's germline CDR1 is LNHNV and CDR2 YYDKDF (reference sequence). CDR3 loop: CATSPLAGEGTQYF. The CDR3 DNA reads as TGTGCCACCAGCCCCTTAGCGGGAGAAGGGACCCAGTACTTC. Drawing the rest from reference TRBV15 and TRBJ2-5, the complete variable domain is DAMVIQNPRYQVTQFGKPVTLSCSQTLNHNVMYWYQQKSSQAPKLLFHYYDKDFNNEADTPDNFQSRRPNTSFCFLDIRSPGLGDTAMYLCATSPLAGEGTQYFGPGTRLLVL.

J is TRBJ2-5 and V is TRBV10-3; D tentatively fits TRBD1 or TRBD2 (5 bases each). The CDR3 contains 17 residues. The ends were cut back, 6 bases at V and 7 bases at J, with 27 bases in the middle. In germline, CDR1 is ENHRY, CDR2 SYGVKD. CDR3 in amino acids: CAIRTSGADGARGTQYF. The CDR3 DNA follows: TGTGCCATCAGAACTTCTGGGGCTGACGGAGCCCGGGGGACCCAGTACTTC.

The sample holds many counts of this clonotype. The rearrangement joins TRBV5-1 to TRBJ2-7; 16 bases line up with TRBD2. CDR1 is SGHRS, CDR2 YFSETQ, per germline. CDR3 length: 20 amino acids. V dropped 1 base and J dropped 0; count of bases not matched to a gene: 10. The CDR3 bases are TGCGCCAGCAGCTTGCCGGGACTAGCGGGAGGGAAAACTAGCTCCTACGAGCAGTACTTC. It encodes CASSLPGLAGGKTSSYEQYF.

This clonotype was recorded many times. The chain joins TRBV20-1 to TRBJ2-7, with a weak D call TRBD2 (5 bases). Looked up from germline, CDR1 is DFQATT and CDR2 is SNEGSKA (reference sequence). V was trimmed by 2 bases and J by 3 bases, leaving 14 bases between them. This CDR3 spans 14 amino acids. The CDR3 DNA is TGCAGTGCTAGACCGGGATTTAGTAACTACGAGCAGTACTTC. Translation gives CSARPGFSNYEQYF.

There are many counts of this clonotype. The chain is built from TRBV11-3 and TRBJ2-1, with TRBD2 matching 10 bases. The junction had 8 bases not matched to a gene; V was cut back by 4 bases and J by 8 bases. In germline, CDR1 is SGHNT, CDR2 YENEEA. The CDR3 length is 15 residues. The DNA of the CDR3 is TGTGCCAGCAGCTCTGGACTAGCGGCTTCATATGAGCAGTTCTTC. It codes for CASSSGLAASYEQFF.